The rows below give T cell receptor beta chains drawn from one sample of a study of cytomegalovirus exposure and HLA in healthy donors. Clones were sequenced by immunoSEQ multiplex PCR, and TCRdb holds only the in-frame ones, with some missing. This repertoire shows roughly 150,000 clones, almost 80% found once; its top ten account for 1.4%. The source material was PBMCs. The receptors stem from a male donor in good health and CMV-seronegative. Each CDR3 is given with its conserved first and last residue. Each record gives: clone size, J gene, D gene, V gene, CDR3 DNA, CDR3 protein. The D gene is left open where the match is weak. Clone size is given for some rows only: seen once, a few or many times, or a class if the clone is expanded.

- | TRBJ1-1 | - | TRBV6-1 | TGTGCCAGCAGTAAGGCGTCGGGGACTGAAGCTTTCTTT | CASSKASGTEAFF
- | TRBJ2-5 | - | TRBV21-1 | TGTGCCAGCAGCGAACAGGGGGAAGAGACCCAGTACTTC | CASSEQGEETQYF
- | TRBJ2-7 | TRBD2 | TRBV13 | TGTGCCAGCACCCTGGGGGAGGGCCCCTACGAGCAGTACTTC | CASTLGEGPYEQYF
many | TRBJ2-1 | - | TRBV15 | TGTGCCACCAGCAGTCGGGACTCCCACAATGAGCAGTTCTTC | CATSSRDSHNEQFF
- | TRBJ1-1 | - | TRBV7-3 | TGTGCCAGCAGCTTATCACAGAACACTGAAGCTTTCTTT | CASSLSQNTEAFF
- | TRBJ1-1 | - | TRBV6-5 | TGTGCCAGCAGTTACGTACAGGGGAACACTGAAGCTTTCTTT | CASSYVQGNTEAFF
- | TRBJ1-1 | - | TRBV27 | TGTGCCAGCAGTTTATCGATACTCATGAACACTGAAGCTTTCTTT | CASSLSILMNTEAFF
- | TRBJ2-7 | TRBD1 | TRBV19 | TGTGCCAGTAGTATCCGGCGGACAGGGAAACACGAGCAGTACTTC | CASSIRRTGKHEQYF
- | TRBJ2-7 | TRBD2 | TRBV19 | TGTGCCAGTAGTATAGCGGGAGGAAGCTACGAGCAGTACTTC | CASSIAGGSYEQYF
- | TRBJ2-2 | TRBD2 | TRBV10-3 | TGTGCCATCAAACTAGCGGGAGGCCCCGGGGAGCTGTTTTTT | CAIKLAGGPGELFF
- | TRBJ1-2 | TRBD1 | TRBV6-1 | TGTGCCAGCAGTTTCCTGACAGGGACTAACTATGGCTACACCTTC | CASSFLTGTNYGYTF
few | TRBJ2-7 | - | TRBV4-3 | TGCGCCAGCAGCCAAGATAGAGGAGGTTCCCACGAGCAGTACTTC | CASSQDRGGSHEQYF
- | TRBJ1-4 | TRBD1 | TRBV5-1 | TGCGCCAGCAGCATAACCGGGACAGGGACTAATGAAAAACTGTTTTTT | CASSITGTGTNEKLFF
- | TRBJ1-6 | - | TRBV6-5 | TGTGCCAGCAGTTACTCGAGGGTAGAATATTCACCCCTCCACTTT | CASSYSRVEYSPLHF
- | TRBJ2-1 | TRBD2 | TRBV19 | TGTGCCAGTAGTAAGACTAGCGGGAGGGCCATTGTCGATGAGCAGTTCTTC | CASSKTSGRAIVDEQFF
- | TRBJ1-3 | TRBD1 | TRBV6-1 | TGTGCCAGCAGTGCGGGACAGTTACTCTCTGGAAACACCATATATTTT | CASSAGQLLSGNTIYF
- | TRBJ2-2 | - | TRBV5-1 | TGCGCCAGCAGTCAGGAGGGCCCCTACACCGGGGAGCTGTTTTTT | CASSQEGPYTGELFF
once | TRBJ1-2 | - | TRBV16 | TGTGCCAGCAGCCAATCTGGGACTACATATGGCTACACCTTC | CASSQSGTTYGYTF
- | TRBJ2-1 | - | TRBV9 | TGTGCCAGCAGCGTAGGGGGGGGCGCGGTTAATGAGCAGTTCTTC | CASSVGGGAVNEQFF
- | TRBJ2-5 | TRBD2 | TRBV10-3 | TGTGCCATCAGTGAGTCTAGCGGGGGTGGAGAGACCCAGTACTTC | CAISESSGGGETQYF
- | TRBJ1-5 | TRBD1 | TRBV19 | TGTGCCAGTAGTGCGGGGGACAGGGGGGTCAGTCAGCCCCAGCATTTT | CASSAGDRGVSQPQHF
- | TRBJ2-1 | - | TRBV5-1 | TGCGCCAGCAGCTTCCCCCGAGGGCAGGGGCATGATGAGCAGTTCTTC | CASSFPRGQGHDEQFF
- | TRBJ2-1 | TRBD1 | TRBV7-9 | TGTGCCAGCAGCCCCAGGACAGGGAATGCCAATGAGCAGTTCTTC | CASSPRTGNANEQFF
- | TRBJ2-5 | TRBD1 | TRBV5-1 | TGCGCCAGCAGCCCTAAGACAGGGTCCCGGGAGACCCAGTACTTC | CASSPKTGSRETQYF
once | TRBJ2-7 | - | TRBV30 | TGTGCCTGGAGTGTTGGCGGGTGGGAGCAGTACTTC | CAWSVGGWEQYF
many | TRBJ1-2 | TRBD1 | TRBV7-9 | TGTGCCAGCAGCCTGACAGGGGTCGGCTACACCTTC | CASSLTGVGYTF
- | TRBJ1-2 | - | TRBV5-6 | TGTGCCAGCAGCTTGGAGCGCCACTATGGCTACACCTTC | CASSLERHYGYTF
few | TRBJ2-2 | - | TRBV18 | TGTGCCAGCTCACCACCTCAACAGAACACCGGGGAGCTGTTTTTT | CASSPPQQNTGELFF
- | TRBJ2-2 | - | TRBV2 | TGTGCCAGACGGCCCGGGGGGAACACCGGGGAGCTGTTTTTT | CARRPGGNTGELFF
- | TRBJ2-5 | - | TRBV7-6 | TGTGCCAGCAGCTTATCCCCCGGTGAGACCCAGTACTTC | CASSLSPGETQYF
- | TRBJ1-2 | - | TRBV7-2 | TGTGCCAGCAGCTTAGATATACGGGATGACTATGGCTACACCTTC | CASSLDIRDDYGYTF
- | TRBJ2-4 | - | TRBV6-1 | TGTGCCAGCAGTGAACTCGGGGGTTTAGGGGCCAAAAACATTCAGTACTTC | CASSELGGLGAKNIQYF
- | TRBJ2-7 | - | TRBV5-4 | TGTGCCAGCAGCTCCGGGACAAGACCCTACGAGCAGTACTTC | CASSSGTRPYEQYF
- | TRBJ1-4 | - | TRBV6-6 | TGTGCCAGCGTTGGGCAGGGCAGTGAAAAACTGTTTTTT | CASVGQGSEKLFF
- | TRBJ2-3 | - | TRBV9 | TGTGCCAGCAGCGTAGACTTTTATACGCAGTATTTT | CASSVDFYTQYF
few | TRBJ2-1 | - | TRBV6-1 | TGTGCCAGCCAACGGGGGAGCTCCTACAATGAGCAGTTCTTC | CASQRGSSYNEQFF
few | TRBJ2-2 | - | TRBV21-1 | TGTGCCAGCATCGGACTAGCGGACACCGGGGAGCTGTTTTTT | CASIGLADTGELFF
- | TRBJ1-2 | TRBD1 | TRBV4-1 | TGCGCCAGCAGCCAAGGAACAGGGGGCGCCTATGGCTACACCTTC | CASSQGTGGAYGYTF
once | TRBJ1-3 | TRBD1 | TRBV5-6 | TGTGCCAGCACCCAGACAGGGTCTTTCTCTGGAAACACCATATATTTT | CASTQTGSFSGNTIYF
- | TRBJ1-5 | TRBD1 | TRBV28 | TGTGCCAGCAGGCCGACAGGGGTCTGGCAGCCCCAGCATTTT | CASRPTGVWQPQHF
few | TRBJ2-3 | TRBD2 | TRBV14 | TGTGCCAGCAGCCAAAAAAAAGGTGTAGCGGGAGGGCCGATAACAGATACGCAGTATTTT | CASSQKKGVAGGPITDTQYF
- | TRBJ2-7 | - | TRBV29-1 | TGCAGCACGAGTGGGAGAGGGGGAGGGGACTACGAGCAGTACTTC | CSTSGRGGGDYEQYF
- | TRBJ1-2 | - | TRBV11-2 | TGTGCCAGCAGCTGGTACAGGGAGAGGAACTATGGCTACACCTTC | CASSWYRERNYGYTF